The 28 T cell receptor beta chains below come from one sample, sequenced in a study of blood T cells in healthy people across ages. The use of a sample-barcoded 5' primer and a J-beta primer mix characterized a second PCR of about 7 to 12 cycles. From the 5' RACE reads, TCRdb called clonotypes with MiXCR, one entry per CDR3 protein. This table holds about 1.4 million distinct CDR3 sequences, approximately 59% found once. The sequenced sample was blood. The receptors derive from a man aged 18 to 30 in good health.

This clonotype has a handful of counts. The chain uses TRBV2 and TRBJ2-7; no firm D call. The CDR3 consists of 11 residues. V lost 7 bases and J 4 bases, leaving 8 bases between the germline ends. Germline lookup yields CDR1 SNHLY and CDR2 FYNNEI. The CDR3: CASTTSYEQYF. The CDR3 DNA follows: TGTGCCAGCACGACCTCTTACGAGCAGTACTTC.

The CDR3, as DNA: TGCAGCGTTGAAAACAGGAACTACCTCATGAACACTGAAGCTTTCTTT. Its protein product is CSVENRNYLMNTEAFF. The chain is built from TRBV29-1 and TRBJ1-1, with D possibly TRBD1 on 5 matching bases. Per germline, CDR1 SQVTM and CDR2 ANQGSEA. The CDR3 is 16 residues long. Trimming stripped 2 bases from V and 0 bases from J, with 16 bases between.

CDR3 residues: CASHRRAGGHNEQFF. The CDR3 coding sequence is TGTGCCAGCCATCGGCGAGCGGGGGGCCACAATGAGCAGTTCTTC. The J gene is TRBJ2-1, the V gene TRBV6-1; 9 bases align to TRBD2. Looked up from germline, CDR1 is MNHNS and CDR2 is SASEGT. Unmatched junction bases numbered 10, after V lost 8 bases and J lost 5 bases. This CDR3 region has 15 residues.

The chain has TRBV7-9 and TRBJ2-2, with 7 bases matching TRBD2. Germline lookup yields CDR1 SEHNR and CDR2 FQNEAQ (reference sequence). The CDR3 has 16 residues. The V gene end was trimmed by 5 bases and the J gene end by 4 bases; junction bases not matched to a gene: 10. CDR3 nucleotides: TGTGCCAGCAGCATGCTCTTTACGGGGGGCACCGGGGAGCTGTTTTTT. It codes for CASSMLFTGGTGELFF.

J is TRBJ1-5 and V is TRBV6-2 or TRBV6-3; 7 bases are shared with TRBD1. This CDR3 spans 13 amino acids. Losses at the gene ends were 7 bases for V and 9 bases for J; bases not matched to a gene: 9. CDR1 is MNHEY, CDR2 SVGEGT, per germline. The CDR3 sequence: CASTTTGIRPQHF. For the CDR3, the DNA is TGTGCCAGCACCACGACAGGGATCAGGCCCCAGCATTTT.

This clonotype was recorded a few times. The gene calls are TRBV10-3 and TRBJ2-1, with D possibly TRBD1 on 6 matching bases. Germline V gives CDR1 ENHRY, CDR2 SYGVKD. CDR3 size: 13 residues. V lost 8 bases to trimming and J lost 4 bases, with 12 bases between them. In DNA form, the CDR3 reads TGTGCCATCTCTCCGGGACAATACAATGAGCAGTTCTTC. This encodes CAISPGQYNEQFF.

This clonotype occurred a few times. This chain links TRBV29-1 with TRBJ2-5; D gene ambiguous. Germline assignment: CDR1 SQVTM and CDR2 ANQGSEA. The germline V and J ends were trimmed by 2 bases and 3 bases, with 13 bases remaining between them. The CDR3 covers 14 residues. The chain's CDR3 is CSVERTHREETQYF. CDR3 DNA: TGCAGCGTTGAACGGACCCACCGGGAAGAGACCCAGTACTTC.

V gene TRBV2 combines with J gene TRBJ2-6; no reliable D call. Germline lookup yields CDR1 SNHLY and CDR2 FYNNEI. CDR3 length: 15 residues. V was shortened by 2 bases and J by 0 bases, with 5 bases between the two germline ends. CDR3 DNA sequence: TGTGCCAGCAGTGAACATATCTCTGGGGCCAACGTCCTGACTTTC. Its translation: CASSEHISGANVLTF.

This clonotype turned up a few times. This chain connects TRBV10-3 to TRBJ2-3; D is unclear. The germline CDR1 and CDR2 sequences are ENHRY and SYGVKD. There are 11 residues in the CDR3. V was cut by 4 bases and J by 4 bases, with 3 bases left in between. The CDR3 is CAISVSDTQYF. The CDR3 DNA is TGTGCCATCAGTGTGTCAGATACGCAGTATTTT.

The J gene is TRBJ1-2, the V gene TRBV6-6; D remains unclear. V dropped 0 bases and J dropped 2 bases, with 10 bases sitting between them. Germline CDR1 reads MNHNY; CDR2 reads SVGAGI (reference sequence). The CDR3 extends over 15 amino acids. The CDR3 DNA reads TGTGCCAGCAGTTACTCACATGGGGTGAACTATGGCTACACCTTC. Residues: CASSYSHGVNYGYTF.

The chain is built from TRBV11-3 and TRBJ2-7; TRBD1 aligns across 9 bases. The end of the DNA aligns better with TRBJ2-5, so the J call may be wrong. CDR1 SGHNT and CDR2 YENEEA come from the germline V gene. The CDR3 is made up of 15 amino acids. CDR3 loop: CASSHGTGNRETQYF. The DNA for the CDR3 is TGTGCCAGCAGCCATGGGACAGGGAATAGGGAGACCCAGTACTTC.

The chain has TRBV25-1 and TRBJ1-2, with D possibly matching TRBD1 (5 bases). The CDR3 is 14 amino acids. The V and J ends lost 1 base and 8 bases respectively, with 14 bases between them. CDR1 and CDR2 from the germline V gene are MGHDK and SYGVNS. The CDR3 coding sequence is TGTGCCAGCAGTGAATCTCTCTTCGAGGGGGGCTACACCTTC. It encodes CASSESLFEGGYTF.

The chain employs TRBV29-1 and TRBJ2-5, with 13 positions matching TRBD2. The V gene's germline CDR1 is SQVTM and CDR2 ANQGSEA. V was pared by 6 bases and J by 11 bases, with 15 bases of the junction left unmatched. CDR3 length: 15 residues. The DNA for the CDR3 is TGCAGCGTCCGACTAGCGGGGGGACGCTACAATGAGCAGTACTTC. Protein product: CSVRLAGGRYNEQYF.

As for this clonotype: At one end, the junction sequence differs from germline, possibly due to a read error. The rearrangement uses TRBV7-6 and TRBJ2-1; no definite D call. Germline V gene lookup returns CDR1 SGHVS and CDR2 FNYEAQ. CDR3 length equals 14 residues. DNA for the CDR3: TGTGCCGGCAGCCGCGTAGTAGAAGGCGATGAGCAGTTCTTC. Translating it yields CAGSRVVEGDEQFF.

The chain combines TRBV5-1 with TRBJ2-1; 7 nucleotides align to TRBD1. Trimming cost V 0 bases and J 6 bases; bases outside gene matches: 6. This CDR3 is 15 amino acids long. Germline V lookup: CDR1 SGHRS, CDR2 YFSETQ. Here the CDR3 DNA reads TGCGCCAGCAGCTTGGTCCAAGGGGGCCCCAATGAGCAGTTCTTC. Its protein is CASSLVQGGPNEQFF.

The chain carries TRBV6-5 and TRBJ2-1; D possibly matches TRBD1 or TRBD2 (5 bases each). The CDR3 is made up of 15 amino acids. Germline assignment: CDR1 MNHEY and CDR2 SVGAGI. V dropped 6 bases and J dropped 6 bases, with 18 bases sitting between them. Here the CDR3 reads CASSRDVPNANEQFF. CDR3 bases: TGTGCCAGCAGCCGGGACGTCCCCAACGCCAATGAGCAGTTCTTC.

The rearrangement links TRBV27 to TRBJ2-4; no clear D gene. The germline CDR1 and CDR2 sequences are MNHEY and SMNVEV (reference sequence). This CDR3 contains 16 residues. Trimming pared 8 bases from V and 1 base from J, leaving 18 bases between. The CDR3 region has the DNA TGTGCCAGCGGCCAACAGAACCTGGGGGCCAAAAACATTCAGTACTTC. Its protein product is CASGQQNLGAKNIQYF.

CDR3 residues: CASSLGQGGITEAFF. The CDR3 bases are TGTGCCAGCAGTCTAGGACAGGGAGGAATTACTGAAGCTTTCTTT. V and J are TRBV12-3 or TRBV12-4 and TRBJ1-1; 8 nucleotides agree with TRBD1. This CDR3 has 15 residues. J gave up 5 bases and V 5 bases, and 10 bases lay outside the gene matches.

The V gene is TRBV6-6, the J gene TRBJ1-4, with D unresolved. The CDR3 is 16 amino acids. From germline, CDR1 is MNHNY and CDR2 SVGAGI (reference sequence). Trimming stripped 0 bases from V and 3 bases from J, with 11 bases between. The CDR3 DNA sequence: TGTGCCAGCAGTTACTCGATGCGTGTTGCTAATGAAAAACTGTTTTTT. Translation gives CASSYSMRVANEKLFF.

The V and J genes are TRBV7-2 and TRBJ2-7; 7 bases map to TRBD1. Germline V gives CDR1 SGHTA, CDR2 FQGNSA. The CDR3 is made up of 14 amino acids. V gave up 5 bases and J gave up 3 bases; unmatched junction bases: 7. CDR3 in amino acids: CASSPQSGGYEQYF. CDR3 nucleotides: TGTGCCAGCAGCCCTCAATCAGGGGGCTACGAGCAGTACTTC.

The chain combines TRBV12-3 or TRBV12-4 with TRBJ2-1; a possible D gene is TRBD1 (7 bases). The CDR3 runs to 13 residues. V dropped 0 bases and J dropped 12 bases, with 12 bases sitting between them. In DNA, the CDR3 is TGTGCCAGCAGTTTAGCGCGGGACAGTGGGCAGTTCTTC. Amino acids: CASSLARDSGQFF.

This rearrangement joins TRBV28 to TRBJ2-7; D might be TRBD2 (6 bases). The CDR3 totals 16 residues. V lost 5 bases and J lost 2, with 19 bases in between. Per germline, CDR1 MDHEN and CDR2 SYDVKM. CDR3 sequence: CASSPRVSGPPYEQYF. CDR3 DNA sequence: TGTGCCAGCAGTCCGAGGGTTAGCGGCCCCCCCTACGAGCAGTACTTC.

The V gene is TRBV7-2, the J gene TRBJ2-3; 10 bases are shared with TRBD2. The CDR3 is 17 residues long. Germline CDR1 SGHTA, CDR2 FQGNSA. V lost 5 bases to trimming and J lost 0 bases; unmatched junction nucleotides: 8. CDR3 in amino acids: CASSRRSGGTSTDTQYF. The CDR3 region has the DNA TGTGCCAGCAGCCGTCGTAGCGGGGGGACTAGCACAGATACGCAGTATTTT.

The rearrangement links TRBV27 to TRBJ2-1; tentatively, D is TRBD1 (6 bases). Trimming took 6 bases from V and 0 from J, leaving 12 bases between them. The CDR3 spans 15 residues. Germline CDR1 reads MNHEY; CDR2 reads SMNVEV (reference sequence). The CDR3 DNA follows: TGTGCCAGCAGAGGGGGAGAGAGCTCCTACAATGAGCAGTTCTTC. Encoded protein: CASRGGESSYNEQFF.

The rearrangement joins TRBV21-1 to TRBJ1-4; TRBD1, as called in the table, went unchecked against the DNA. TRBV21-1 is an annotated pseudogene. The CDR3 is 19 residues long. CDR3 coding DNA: TGTGCCAGCAGCAAAGCAAAGCCCCCGCGCGGCGGTACTAATGAAAAACTGTTTTTT. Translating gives CASSKAKPPRGGTNEKLFF.

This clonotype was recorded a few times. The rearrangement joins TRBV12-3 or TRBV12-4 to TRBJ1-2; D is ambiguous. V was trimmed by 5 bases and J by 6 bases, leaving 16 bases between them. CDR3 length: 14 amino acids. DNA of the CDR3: TGTGCCAGCAGTCTCCCTACCCTGGCGAATGGCTACACCTTC. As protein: CASSLPTLANGYTF.

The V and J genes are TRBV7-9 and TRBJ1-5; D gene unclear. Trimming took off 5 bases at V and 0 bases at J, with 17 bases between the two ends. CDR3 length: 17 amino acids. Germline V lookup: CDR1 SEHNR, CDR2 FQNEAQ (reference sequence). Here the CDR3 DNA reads TGTGCCAGCAGCGATAAGTCCGGGGAATATAGCAATCAGCCCCAGCATTTT. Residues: CASSDKSGEYSNQPQHF. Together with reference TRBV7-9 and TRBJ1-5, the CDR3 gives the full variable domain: DTGVSQNPRHKITKRGQNVTFRCDPISEHNRLYWYRQTLGQGPEFLTYFQNEAQLEKSRLLSDRFSAERPKGSFSTLEIQRTEQGDSAMYLCASSDKSGEYSNQPQHFGDGTRLSIL.

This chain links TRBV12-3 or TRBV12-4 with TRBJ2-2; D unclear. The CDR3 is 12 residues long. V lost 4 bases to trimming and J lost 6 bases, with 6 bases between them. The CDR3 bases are TGTGCCAGCAGTTCGGACGCCGGGGAGCTGTTTTTT. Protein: CASSSDAGELFF.